The rows below give T cell receptor beta chains drawn from one sample of a study of T cell responses to AZD1222 COVID-19 vaccine. The data were produced by immunoSEQ multiplex PCR, yet TCRdb's version contains in-frame clones alone and is incomplete. Among 150,000 to 200,000 clones listed, roughly nine tenths were seen once. The material was peripheral blood, obtained 28 days after the second AZD1222 dose. The source is an adult who received the AZD1222 COVID-19 vaccine. Both conserved end residues are trimmed from each CDR3. A D gene is named only where the DNA matches it firmly.

d_gene	v_gene	j_gene	CDR3aa
NA	TRBV6-6	TRBJ1-1	ASTSGPHTEAF
NA	TRBV3-1/TRBV3-2	TRBJ2-3	ASSQTTLGSDTQY
NA	TRBV28	TRBJ1-2	ASSLSTLRGHYGYT
NA	TRBV2	TRBJ1-5	ASNEGGPSNQPQH
NA	TRBV7-9	TRBJ1-4	ASSRGPEKLF
NA	TRBV27	TRBJ1-2	ASLGGAPTYGYT
NA	TRBV3-1/TRBV3-2	TRBJ1-4	ASSRTGTPPKKLF
NA	TRBV5-4	TRBJ1-2	ASSLGGSYGYT
NA	TRBV3-1/TRBV3-2	TRBJ2-3	ASSQPYDTQY
NA	TRBV4-2	TRBJ1-4	ASSKVTVANEKLF